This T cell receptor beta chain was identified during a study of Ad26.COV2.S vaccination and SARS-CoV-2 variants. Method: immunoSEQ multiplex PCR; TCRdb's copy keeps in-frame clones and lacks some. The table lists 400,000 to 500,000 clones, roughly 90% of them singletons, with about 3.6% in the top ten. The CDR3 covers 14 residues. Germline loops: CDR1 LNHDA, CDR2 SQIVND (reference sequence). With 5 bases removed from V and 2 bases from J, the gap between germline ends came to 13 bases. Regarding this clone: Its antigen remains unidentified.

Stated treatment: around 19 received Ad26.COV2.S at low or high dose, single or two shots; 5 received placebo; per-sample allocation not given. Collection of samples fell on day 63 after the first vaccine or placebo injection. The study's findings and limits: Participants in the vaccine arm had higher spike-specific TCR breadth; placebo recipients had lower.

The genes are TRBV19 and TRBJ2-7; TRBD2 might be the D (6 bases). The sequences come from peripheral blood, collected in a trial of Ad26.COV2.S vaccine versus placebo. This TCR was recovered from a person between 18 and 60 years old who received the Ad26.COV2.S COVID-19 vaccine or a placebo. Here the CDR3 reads CASSAGLKAYEQYF. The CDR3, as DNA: TGTGCCAGTAGTGCGGGACTGAAAGCCTACGAGCAGTACTTC.